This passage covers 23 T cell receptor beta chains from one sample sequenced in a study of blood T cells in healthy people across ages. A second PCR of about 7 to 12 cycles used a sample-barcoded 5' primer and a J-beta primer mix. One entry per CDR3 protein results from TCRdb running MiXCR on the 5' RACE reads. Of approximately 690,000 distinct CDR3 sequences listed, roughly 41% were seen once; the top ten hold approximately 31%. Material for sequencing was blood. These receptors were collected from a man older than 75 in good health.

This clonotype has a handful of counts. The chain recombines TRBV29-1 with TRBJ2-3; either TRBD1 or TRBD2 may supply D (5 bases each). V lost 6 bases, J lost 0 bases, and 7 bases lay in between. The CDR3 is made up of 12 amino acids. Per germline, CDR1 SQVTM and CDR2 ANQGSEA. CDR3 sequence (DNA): TGCAGCGTGGGGGTTAGCACAGATACGCAGTATTTT. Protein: CSVGVSTDTQYF.

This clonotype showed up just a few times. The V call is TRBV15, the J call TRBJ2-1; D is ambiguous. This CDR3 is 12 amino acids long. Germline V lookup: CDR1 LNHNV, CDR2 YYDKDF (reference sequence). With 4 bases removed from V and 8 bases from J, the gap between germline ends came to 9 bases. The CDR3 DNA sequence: TGTGCCACCAGCATCGTCCCCTATGAGCAGTTCTTC. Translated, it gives CATSIVPYEQFF.

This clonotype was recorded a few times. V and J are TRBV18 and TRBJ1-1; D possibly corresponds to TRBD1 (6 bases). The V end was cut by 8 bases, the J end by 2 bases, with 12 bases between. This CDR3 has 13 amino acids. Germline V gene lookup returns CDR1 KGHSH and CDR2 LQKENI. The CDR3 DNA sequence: TGTGCCAGCAGCAGGACAGACAACACTGAAGCTTTCTTT. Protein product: CASSRTDNTEAFF.

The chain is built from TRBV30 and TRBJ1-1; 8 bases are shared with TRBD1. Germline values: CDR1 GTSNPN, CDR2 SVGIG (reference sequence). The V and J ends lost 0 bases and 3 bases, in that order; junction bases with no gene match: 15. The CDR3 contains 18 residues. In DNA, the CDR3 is TGTGCCTGGAGTGTAATTCGACAGGGGATAGGAGATGACACTGAAGCTTTCTTT. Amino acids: CAWSVIRQGIGDDTEAFF.

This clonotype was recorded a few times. CDR3 DNA: TGTGCCAGCAGTTCAATACAACAGGGGGGACGGGAAAAACTGTTTTTT. Protein: CASSSIQQGGREKLFF. The chain joins TRBV27 to TRBJ1-4; TRBD1 matches at 8 bases. The CDR3 is made up of 16 amino acids. The junction had 12 bases not matched to a gene; V was cut back by 4 bases and J by 8 bases. Germline CDR1 is MNHEY and CDR2 is SMNVEV (reference sequence).

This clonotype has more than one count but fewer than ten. CDR3: CASSSSGRSWTQYF. The CDR3 DNA reads as TGTGCCAGCAGTAGTAGCGGGAGGAGCTGGACCCAGTACTTC. The V call is TRBV6-2 or TRBV6-3, the J call TRBJ2-5, with TRBD2 identical over 10 bases. CDR1 MNHEY and CDR2 SVGEGT come from the germline V gene. The V and J ends lost 5 bases and 7 bases, in that order; junction bases with no gene match: 7. The CDR3 is 14 residues long.

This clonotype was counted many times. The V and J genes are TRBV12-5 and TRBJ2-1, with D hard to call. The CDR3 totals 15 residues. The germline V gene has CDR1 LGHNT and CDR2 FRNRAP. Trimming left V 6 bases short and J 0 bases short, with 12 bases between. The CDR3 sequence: CASGPGRSSYNEQFF. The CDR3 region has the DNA TGTGCTAGTGGCCCCGGACGGAGCTCCTACAATGAGCAGTTCTTC.

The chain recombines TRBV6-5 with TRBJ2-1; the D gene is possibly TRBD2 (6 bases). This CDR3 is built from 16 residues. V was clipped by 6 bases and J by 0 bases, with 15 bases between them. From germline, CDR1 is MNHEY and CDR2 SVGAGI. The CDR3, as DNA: TGTGCCAGCAGAAAAGGGACTCCGAGCTCCTACAATGAGCAGTTCTTC. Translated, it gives CASRKGTPSSYNEQFF.

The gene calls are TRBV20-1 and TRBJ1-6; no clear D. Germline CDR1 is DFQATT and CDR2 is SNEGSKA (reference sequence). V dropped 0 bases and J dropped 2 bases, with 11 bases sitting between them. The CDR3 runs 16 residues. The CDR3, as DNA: TGCAGTGCTAGAGATCCGGGCCTACCCTATAATTCACCCCTCCACTTT. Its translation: CSARDPGLPYNSPLHF.

The CDR3: CSAREGGFTEAFF. In DNA form, the CDR3 reads TGCAGTGCTAGAGAGGGGGGCTTCACTGAAGCTTTCTTT. The rearrangement links TRBV20-1 to TRBJ1-1, with D possibly being TRBD1 (6 bases). Germline assignment: CDR1 DFQATT and CDR2 SNEGSKA (reference sequence). Trimming shortened V by 0 bases and J by 4 bases, and 9 bases separated the two germline ends. This CDR3 comprises 13 residues.

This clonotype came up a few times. The CDR3 DNA follows: TGTGCCAGCAGCTTAAGAGAGAGCACCGGGGAGCTGTTTTTT. As protein: CASSLRESTGELFF. The rearrangement links TRBV7-3 to TRBJ2-2; no clear D. From germline, CDR1 is SGHTA and CDR2 FQGTGA. The CDR3 extends over 14 amino acids. V lost 1 base and J lost 4, with 7 bases in between.

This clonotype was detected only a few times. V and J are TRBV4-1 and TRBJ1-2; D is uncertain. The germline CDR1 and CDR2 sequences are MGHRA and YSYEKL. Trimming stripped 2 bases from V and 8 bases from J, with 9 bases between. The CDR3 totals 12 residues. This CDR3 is CASSQLDQGYTF. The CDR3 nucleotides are TGCGCCAGCAGCCAATTGGATCAGGGCTACACCTTC.

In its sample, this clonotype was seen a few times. CDR3 nucleotide sequence: TGTGCCAGCAGCTTAGATTCGCTAGCCAACAATGAGCAGTTCTTC. Protein sequence: CASSLDSLANNEQFF. The chain has TRBV7-9 and TRBJ2-1; D perhaps matches TRBD2 (5 bases). In germline, CDR1 is SEHNR, CDR2 FQNEAQ (reference sequence). V was trimmed by 1 base and J by 5 bases, leaving 12 bases between them. This CDR3 spans 15 amino acids.

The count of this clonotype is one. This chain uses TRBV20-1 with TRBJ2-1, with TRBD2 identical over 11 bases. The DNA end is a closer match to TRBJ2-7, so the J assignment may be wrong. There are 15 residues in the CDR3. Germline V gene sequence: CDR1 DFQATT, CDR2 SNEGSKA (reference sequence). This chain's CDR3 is CSAREGLAGTNEQYF. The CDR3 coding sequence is TGCAGTGCTAGGGAAGGACTAGCGGGTACAAATGAGCAGTACTTC.

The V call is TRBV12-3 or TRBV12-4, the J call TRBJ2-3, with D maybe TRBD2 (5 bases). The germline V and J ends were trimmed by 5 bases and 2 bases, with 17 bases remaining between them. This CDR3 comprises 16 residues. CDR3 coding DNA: TGTGCCAGCAGTCCGCGGACTGGGTCGAACACAGATACGCAGTATTTT. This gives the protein CASSPRTGSNTDTQYF.

The CDR3 here is CASSLRGLGGDGYTF. The DNA for the CDR3 is TGTGCCAGCAGCTTAAGGGGGCTTGGGGGGGATGGCTACACCTTC. The chain is built from TRBV7-2 and TRBJ1-2, with 7 bases identical to TRBD1. The CDR3 loop spans 15 amino acids. Per germline, CDR1 SGHTA and CDR2 FQGNSA. V lost 2 bases and J lost 6; bases outside the gene matches: 9.

CDR3 coding DNA: TGTGCCAGCAGCCGCGGCACTTACAATGAGCAGTTCTTC. As protein: CASSRGTYNEQFF. This rearrangement joins TRBV6-1 to TRBJ2-1, with D uncertain. V lost 6 bases, J lost 4 bases, and 10 bases lay in between. Germline lookup yields CDR1 MNHNS and CDR2 SASEGT. CDR3 length equals 13 residues.

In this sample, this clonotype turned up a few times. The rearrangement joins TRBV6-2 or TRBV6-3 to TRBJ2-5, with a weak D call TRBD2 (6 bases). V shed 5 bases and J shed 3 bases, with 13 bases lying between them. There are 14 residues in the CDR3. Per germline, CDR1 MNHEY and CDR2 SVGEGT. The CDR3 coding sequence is TGTGCCAGCAGTAAACTAGCTGCCGAAGAGACCCAGTACTTC. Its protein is CASSKLAAEETQYF.

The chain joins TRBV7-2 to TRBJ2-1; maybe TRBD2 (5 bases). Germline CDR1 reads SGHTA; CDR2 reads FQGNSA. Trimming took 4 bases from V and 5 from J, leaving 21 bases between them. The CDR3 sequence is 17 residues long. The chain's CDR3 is CASSYGERLRGHNEQFF. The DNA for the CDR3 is TGTGCCAGCAGCTATGGTGAGCGGCTTCGGGGTCACAATGAGCAGTTCTTC. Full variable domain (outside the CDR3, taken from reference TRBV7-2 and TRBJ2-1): GAGVSQSPSNKVTEKGKDVELRCDPISGHTALYWYRQSLGQGLEFLIYFQGNSAPDKSGLPSDRFSAERTGGSVSTLTIQRTQQEDSAVYLCASSYGERLRGHNEQFFGPGTRLTVL.

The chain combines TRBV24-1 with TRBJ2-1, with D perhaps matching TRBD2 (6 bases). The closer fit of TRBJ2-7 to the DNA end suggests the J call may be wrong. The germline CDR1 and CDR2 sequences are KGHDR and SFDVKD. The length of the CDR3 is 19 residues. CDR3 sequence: CATSDPGLGGGSSYNEQYF. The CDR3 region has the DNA TGTGCCACCAGTGACCCCGGCCTTGGCGGAGGGAGCTCCTACAATGAGCAGTACTTC.

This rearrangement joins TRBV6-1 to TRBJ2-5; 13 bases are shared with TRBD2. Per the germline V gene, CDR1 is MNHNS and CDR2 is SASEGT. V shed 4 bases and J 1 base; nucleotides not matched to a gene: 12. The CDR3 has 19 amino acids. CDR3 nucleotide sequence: TGTGCCAGCAGTGGGCGGTCTCAGACTAGCGGGGGGACCCAAGAGACCCAGTACTTC. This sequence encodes CASSGRSQTSGGTQETQYF.

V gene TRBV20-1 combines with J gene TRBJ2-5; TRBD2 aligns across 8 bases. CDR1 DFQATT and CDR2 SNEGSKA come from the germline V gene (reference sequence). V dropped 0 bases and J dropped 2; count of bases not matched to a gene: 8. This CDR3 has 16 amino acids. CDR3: CSARDHRGGTQETQYF. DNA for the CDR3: TGCAGTGCTAGAGATCATCGCGGGGGGACGCAAGAGACCCAGTACTTC.

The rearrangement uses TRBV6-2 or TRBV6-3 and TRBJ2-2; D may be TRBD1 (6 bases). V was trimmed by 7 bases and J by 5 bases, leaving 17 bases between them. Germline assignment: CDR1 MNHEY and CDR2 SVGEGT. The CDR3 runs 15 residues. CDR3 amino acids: CASIPVQGNTGELFF. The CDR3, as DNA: TGTGCCAGCATCCCCGTTCAGGGGAATACCGGGGAGCTGTTTTTT.